This paragraph reports one TCR beta chain. These data are taken from a study of shared clonotypes between healthy human individuals. Germline V gives CDR1 LNHDA, CDR2 SQIVND (reference sequence). Trimming shortened V by 7 bases and J by 0 bases, and 8 bases separated the two germline ends. This CDR3 has 13 residues. Every donor, a Caucasian adult, lived in Nashville, Tennessee. This table comes from immunoSEQ multiplex PCR, and its TCRdb copy is limited to in-frame clones, with some not included. The sample records under 600,000 clones, roughly 97% being singletons. This sequence joins TRBV19 and TRBJ2-3, with D uncertain. The sequenced material came from naive CD4+ T cells sorted from blood. Stated subset: CD45RA+ positively selected. The sequence came from a young woman in good health. CDR3 loop: CASKISSTDTQYF. CDR3 DNA: TGTGCCAGTAAAATATCTAGCACAGATACGCAGTATTTT.